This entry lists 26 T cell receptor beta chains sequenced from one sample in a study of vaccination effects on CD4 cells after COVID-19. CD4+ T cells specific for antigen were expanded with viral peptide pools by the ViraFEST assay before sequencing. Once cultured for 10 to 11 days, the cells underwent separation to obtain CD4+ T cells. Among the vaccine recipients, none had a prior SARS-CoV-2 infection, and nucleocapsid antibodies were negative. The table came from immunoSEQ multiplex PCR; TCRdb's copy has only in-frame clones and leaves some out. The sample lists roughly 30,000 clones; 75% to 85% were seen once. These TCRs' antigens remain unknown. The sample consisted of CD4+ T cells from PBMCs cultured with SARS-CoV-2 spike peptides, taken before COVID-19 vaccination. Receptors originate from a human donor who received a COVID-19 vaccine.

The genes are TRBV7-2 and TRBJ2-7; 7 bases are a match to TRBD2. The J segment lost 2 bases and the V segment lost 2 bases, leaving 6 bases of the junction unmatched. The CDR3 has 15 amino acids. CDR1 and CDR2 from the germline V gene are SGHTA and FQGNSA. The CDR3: CASSLIDGGAYEQYF. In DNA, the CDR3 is TGTGCCAGCAGCTTAATTGATGGGGGGGCCTACGAGCAGTACTTC. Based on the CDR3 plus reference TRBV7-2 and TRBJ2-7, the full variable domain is GAGVSQSPSNKVTEKGKDVELRCDPISGHTALYWYRQSLGQGLEFLIYFQGNSAPDKSGLPSDRFSAERTGGSVSTLTIQRTQQEDSAVYLCASSLIDGGAYEQYFGPGTRLTVT.

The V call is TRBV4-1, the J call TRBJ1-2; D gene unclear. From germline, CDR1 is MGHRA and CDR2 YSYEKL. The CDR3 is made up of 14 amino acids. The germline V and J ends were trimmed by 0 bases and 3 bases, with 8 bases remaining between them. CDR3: CASSQDPLYYGYTF. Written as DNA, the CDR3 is TGCGCCAGCAGCCAAGACCCCCTTTACTATGGCTACACCTTC.

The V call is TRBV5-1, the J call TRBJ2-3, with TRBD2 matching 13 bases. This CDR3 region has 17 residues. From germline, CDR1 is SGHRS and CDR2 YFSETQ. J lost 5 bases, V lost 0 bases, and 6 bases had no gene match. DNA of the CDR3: TGCGCCAGCAGCTTGGCACTAGCGGGAGGGCCACAAGATACGCAGTATTTT. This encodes CASSLALAGGPQDTQYF.

The CDR3 region is CSVARPDYEQYF. Here the CDR3 DNA reads TGCAGCGTTGCCAGGCCTGACTACGAGCAGTACTTC. The V call is TRBV29-1, the J call TRBJ2-7; D gene ambiguous. V was trimmed by 4 bases and J by 3 bases, leaving 10 bases between them. The CDR3 sequence is 12 residues long. Germline loops: CDR1 SQVTM, CDR2 ANQGSEA.

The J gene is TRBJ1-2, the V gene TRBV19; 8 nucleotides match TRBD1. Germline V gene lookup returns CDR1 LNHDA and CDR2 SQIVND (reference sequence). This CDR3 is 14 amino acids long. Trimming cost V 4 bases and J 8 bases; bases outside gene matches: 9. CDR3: CASSKRQGLDGYTF. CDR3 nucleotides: TGTGCCAGTAGTAAAAGACAGGGGCTTGACGGCTACACCTTC.

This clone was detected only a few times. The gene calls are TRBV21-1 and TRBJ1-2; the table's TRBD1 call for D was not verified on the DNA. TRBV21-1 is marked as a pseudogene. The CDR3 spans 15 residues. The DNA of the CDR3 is TGTGCCAGCAGCCTACGGGACAGGAGCCTCTATGGCTACACCTTC. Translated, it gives CASSLRDRSLYGYTF.

The CDR3 reads CASSYGEHRGNTIYF. CDR3 coding DNA: TGTGCCAGCAGTTACGGGGAACATAGAGGAAACACCATATATTTT. This chain joins TRBV6-5 and TRBJ1-3; D is undetermined. V was trimmed by 2 bases and J by 4 bases, leaving 12 bases between them. Germline CDR1 MNHEY, CDR2 SVGAGI. This CDR3 is built from 15 residues.

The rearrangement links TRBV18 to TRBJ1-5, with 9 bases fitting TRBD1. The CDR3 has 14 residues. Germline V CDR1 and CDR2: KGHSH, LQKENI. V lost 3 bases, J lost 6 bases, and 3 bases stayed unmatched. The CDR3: CASSPTGGGQPQHF. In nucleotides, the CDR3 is TGTGCCAGCTCACCGACAGGGGGAGGTCAGCCCCAGCATTTT.

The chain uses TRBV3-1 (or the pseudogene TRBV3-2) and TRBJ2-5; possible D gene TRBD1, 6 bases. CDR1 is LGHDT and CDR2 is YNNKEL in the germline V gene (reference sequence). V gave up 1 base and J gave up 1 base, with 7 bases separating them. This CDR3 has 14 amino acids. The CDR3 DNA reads TGTGCCAGCAGCCAAGGGACAGTCCAAGAGACCCAGTACTTC. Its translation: CASSQGTVQETQYF.

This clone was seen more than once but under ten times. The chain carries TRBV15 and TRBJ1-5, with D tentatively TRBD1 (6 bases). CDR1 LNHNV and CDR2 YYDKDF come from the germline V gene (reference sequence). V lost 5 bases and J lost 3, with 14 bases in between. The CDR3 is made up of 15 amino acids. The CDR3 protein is CATSSRGGPNQPQHF. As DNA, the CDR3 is TGTGCCACCAGCTCTCGAGGGGGGCCCAATCAGCCCCAGCATTTT.

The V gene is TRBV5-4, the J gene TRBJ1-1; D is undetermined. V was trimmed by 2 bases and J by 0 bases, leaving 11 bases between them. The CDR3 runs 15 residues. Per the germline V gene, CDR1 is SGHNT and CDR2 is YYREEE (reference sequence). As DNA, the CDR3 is TGTGCCAGCAGCTTAGGAGCCCGCGTGAACACTGAAGCTTTCTTT. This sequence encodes CASSLGARVNTEAFF.

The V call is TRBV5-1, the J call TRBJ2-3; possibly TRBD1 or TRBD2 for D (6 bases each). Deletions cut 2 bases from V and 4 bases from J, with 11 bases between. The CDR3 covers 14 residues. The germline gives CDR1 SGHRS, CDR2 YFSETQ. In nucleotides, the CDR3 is TGCGCCAGCAGCTTTTGGGGGGCCGCAGATACGCAGTATTTT. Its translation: CASSFWGAADTQYF.

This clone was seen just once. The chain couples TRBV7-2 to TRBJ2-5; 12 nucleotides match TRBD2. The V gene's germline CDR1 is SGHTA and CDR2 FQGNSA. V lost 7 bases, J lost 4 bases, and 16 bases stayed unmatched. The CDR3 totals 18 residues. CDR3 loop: CASTPGRLAGGLGETQYF. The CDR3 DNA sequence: TGTGCCAGCACCCCCGGGAGGCTAGCGGGAGGGTTGGGAGAGACCCAGTACTTC.

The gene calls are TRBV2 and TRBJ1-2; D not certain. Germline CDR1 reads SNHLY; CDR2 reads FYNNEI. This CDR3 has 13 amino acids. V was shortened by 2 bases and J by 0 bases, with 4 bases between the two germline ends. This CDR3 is CASSELTNYGYTF. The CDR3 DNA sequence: TGTGCCAGCAGTGAATTGACTAACTATGGCTACACCTTC.

The CDR3: CASSVREGPDTQYF. DNA for the CDR3: TGCGCCAGCAGCGTGCGGGAGGGTCCAGATACGCAGTATTTT. This rearrangement joins TRBV5-1 to TRBJ2-3; 9 nucleotides line up with TRBD2. Germline V gene lookup returns CDR1 SGHRS and CDR2 YFSETQ. The CDR3 has 14 residues. V trimming: 4 bases; J trimming: 4 bases; junction bases outside the gene matches: 4.

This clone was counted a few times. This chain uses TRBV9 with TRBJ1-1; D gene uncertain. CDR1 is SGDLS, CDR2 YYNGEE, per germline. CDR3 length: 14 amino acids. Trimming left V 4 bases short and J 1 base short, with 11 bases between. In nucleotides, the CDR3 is TGTGCCAGCAGCTCCCGCCCGGGGAACACTGAAGCTTTCTTT. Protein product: CASSSRPGNTEAFF.

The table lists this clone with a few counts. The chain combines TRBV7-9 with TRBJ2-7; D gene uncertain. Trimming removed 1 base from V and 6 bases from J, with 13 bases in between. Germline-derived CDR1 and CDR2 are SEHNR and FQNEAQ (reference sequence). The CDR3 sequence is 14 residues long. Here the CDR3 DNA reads TGTGCCAGCAGCTTAGATATTGCGGCTGTCGAGCAGTACTTC. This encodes CASSLDIAAVEQYF.

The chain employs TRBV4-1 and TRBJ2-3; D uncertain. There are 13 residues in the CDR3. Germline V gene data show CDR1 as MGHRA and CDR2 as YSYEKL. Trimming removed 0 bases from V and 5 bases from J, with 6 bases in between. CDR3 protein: CASSQDRVDTQYF. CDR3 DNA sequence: TGCGCCAGCAGCCAAGATCGGGTAGATACGCAGTATTTT.

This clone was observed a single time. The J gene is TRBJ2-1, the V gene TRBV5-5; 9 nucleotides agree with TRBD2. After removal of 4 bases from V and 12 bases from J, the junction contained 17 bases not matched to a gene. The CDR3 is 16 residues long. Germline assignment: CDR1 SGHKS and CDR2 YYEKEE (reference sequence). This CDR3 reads CASSAQAGLASMGQFF. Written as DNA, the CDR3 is TGTGCCAGCAGCGCACAAGCGGGACTAGCTTCTATGGGGCAGTTCTTC.

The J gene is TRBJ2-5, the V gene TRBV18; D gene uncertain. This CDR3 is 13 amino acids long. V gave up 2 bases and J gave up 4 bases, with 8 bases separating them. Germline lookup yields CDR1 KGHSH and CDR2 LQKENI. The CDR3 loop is CASSPTVVETQYF. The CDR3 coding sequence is TGTGCCAGCTCACCAACGGTCGTAGAGACCCAGTACTTC.

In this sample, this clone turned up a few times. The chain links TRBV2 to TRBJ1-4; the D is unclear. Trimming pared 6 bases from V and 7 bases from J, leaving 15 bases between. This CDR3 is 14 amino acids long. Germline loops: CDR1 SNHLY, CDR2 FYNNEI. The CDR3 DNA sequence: TGTGCCAGCAGACCAGTCTCATTATCTGAAAAACTGTTTTTT. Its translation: CASRPVSLSEKLFF.

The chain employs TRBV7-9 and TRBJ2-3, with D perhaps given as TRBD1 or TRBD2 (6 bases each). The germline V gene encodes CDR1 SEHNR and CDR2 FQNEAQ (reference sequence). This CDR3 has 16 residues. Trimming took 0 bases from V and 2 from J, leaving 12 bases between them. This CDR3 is CASSLAGGVVTDTQYF. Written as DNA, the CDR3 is TGTGCCAGCAGCTTAGCGGGGGGCGTGGTCACAGATACGCAGTATTTT.

CDR3 residues: CASTPGNTDTQYF. The CDR3 DNA reads TGTGCCAGTACCCCCGGGAACACAGATACGCAGTATTTT. V usage is TRBV19 and J usage is TRBJ2-3, with D maybe TRBD2 (5 bases). The length of the CDR3 is 13 residues. V lost 7 bases, J lost 2 bases, and 10 bases lay in between. Germline V CDR1 and CDR2: LNHDA, SQIVND (reference sequence).

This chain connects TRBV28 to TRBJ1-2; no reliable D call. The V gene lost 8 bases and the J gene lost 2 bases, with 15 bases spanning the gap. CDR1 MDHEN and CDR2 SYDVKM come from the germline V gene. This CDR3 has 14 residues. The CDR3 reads CASDPGSPNYGYTF. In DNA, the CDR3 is TGTGCCAGCGATCCGGGCAGCCCAAACTATGGCTACACCTTC.

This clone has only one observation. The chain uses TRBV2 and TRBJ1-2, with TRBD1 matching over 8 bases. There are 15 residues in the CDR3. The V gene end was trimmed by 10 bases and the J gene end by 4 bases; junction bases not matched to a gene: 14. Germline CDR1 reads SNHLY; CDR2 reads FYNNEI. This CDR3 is CANLPPGQASYGYTF. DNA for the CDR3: TGTGCCAACCTACCCCCGGGACAGGCAAGCTATGGCTACACCTTC. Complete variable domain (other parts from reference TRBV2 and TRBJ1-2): EPEVTQTPSHQVTQMGQEVILRCVPISNHLYFYWYRQILGQKVEFLVSFYNNEISEKSEIFDDQFSVERPDGSNFTLKIRSTKLEDSAMYFCANLPPGQASYGYTFGSGTRLTVV.

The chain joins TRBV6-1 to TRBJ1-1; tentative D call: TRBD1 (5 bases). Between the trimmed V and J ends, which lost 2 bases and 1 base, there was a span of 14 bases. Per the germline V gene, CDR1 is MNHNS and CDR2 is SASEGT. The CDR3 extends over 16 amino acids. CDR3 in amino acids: CASSENLWGGNTEAFF. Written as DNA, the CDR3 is TGTGCCAGCAGTGAAAATCTGTGGGGCGGGAACACTGAAGCTTTCTTT.